The 21 T cell receptor beta chains listed next were all sequenced from one sample in a study of chemoradiotherapy in HPV16-positive cancers. Generated by immunoSEQ multiplex PCR, the TCRdb table keeps only in-frame clones and is missing some. This sample has around 29,000 clones, with roughly 92% found just once. The sample here was blood, taken from a patient who underwent chemoradiotherapy. All receptors come from a human donor with HPV-associated anogenital cancer.

This clone was found once. The chain combines TRBV6-6 with TRBJ1-1; 7 bases fit TRBD1. The germline CDR1 and CDR2 sequences are MNHNY and SVGAGI (reference sequence). J lost 4 bases, V lost 2 bases, and 4 bases had no gene match. The CDR3 totals 14 residues. The CDR3 sequence: CASSYNRGATEAFF. In DNA form, the CDR3 reads TGTGCCAGCAGTTACAACAGGGGTGCCACTGAAGCTTTCTTT.

The V and J genes are TRBV15 and TRBJ2-1; no reliable D call. Germline values: CDR1 LNHNV, CDR2 YYDKDF (reference sequence). Trimming took off 0 bases at V and 5 bases at J, with 5 bases between the two ends. The CDR3 covers 13 residues. The CDR3 reads CATSRDGDNEQFF. The CDR3 nucleotides read TGTGCCACCAGCAGAGATGGGGACAATGAGCAGTTCTTC.

The chain employs TRBV4-2 and TRBJ1-4, with TRBD1 as a possible D gene (6 bases). The CDR3 has 14 amino acids. Germline lookup yields CDR1 LGHNA and CDR2 YNFKEQ. The ends were cut back, 2 bases at V and 8 bases at J, with 12 bases in the middle. The CDR3 sequence is CASSQTNRGEKLFF. CDR3 coding DNA: TGTGCCAGCAGCCAAACGAATAGGGGGGAAAAACTGTTTTTT.

This chain joins TRBV7-7 and TRBJ2-5; a possible D gene is TRBD1 (5 bases). V shed 5 bases and J shed 2 bases, with 9 bases lying between them. Germline loops: CDR1 SSHAT, CDR2 FNYEAQ (reference sequence). The CDR3 extends over 13 amino acids. DNA for the CDR3: TGTGCCAGCAGCACCAACAGGCAAGAGACCCAGTACTTC. This sequence encodes CASSTNRQETQYF.

This sequence joins TRBV27 and TRBJ1-6; TRBD1 might be the D (5 bases). This CDR3 has 15 amino acids. Germline assignment: CDR1 MNHEY and CDR2 SMNVEV (reference sequence). V lost 0 bases to trimming and J lost 6 bases, with 9 bases between them. Here the CDR3 reads CASSLSIGANSPLHF. CDR3 DNA sequence: TGTGCCAGCAGTTTATCAATAGGGGCTAATTCACCCCTCCACTTT.

The chain recombines TRBV5-8 with TRBJ1-5; 7 positions agree with TRBD1. The germline V gene has CDR1 SGHTS and CDR2 YDEGEE. Trimming removed 2 bases from V and 4 bases from J; junction bases left unmatched: 9. CDR3 size: 16 residues. CDR3 protein: CASSFLPGTANQPQHF. CDR3 sequence (DNA): TGTGCCAGCAGCTTCCTGCCGGGGACAGCAAATCAGCCCCAGCATTTT.

This clone came up once. J is TRBJ2-2 and V is TRBV4-1; no clear D. Germline V gene sequence: CDR1 MGHRA, CDR2 YSYEKL. CDR3 size: 15 residues. V was clipped by 3 bases and J by 3 bases, with 11 bases between them. The CDR3 spells CASSHDPSYTGELFF. CDR3 nucleotide sequence: TGCGCCAGCAGCCACGACCCCTCCTACACCGGGGAGCTGTTTTTT.

This clone was seen a handful of times. The V gene is TRBV2, the J gene TRBJ2-1; D uncertain. Trimming removed 6 bases from V and 5 bases from J, with 5 bases in between. The CDR3 consists of 11 residues. Looked up from germline, CDR1 is SNHLY and CDR2 is FYNNEI. The CDR3 region is CASRPNNEQFF. CDR3 DNA sequence: TGTGCCAGCAGACCCAACAATGAGCAGTTCTTC.

V gene TRBV7-9 combines with J gene TRBJ2-5; D unresolved. V lost 1 base and J lost 5, with 11 bases in between. This CDR3 spans 14 amino acids. The germline CDR1 and CDR2 sequences are SEHNR and FQNEAQ (reference sequence). CDR3 nucleotides: TGTGCCAGCAGCTTAGTAGTCCGCCCCGAGACCCAGTACTTC. It translates to CASSLVVRPETQYF.

This chain links TRBV2 with TRBJ2-2; maybe TRBD2 (5 bases). Germline assignment: CDR1 SNHLY and CDR2 FYNNEI. This CDR3 has 17 amino acids. V was shortened by 6 bases and J by 5 bases, with 22 bases between the two germline ends. The CDR3 sequence: CASSPTRSGLNTGELFF. The DNA of the CDR3 is TGTGCCAGCAGCCCTACTAGGTCGGGGTTAAATACCGGGGAGCTGTTTTTT.

The rearrangement joins TRBV19 to TRBJ2-7; 8 positions match TRBD2. The V gene's germline CDR1 is LNHDA and CDR2 SQIVND (reference sequence). V trimming: 4 bases; J trimming: 1 base; junction bases outside the gene matches: 3. The CDR3 is 14 residues long. The CDR3 reads CASSTGGVSYEQYF. Here the CDR3 DNA reads TGTGCCAGTAGTACGGGGGGGGTTTCCTACGAGCAGTACTTC. Full variable domain (rest looked up from reference TRBV19 and TRBJ2-7): DGGITQSPKYLFRKEGQNVTLSCEQNLNHDAMYWYRQDPGQGLRLIYYSQIVNDFQKGDIAEGYSVSREKKESFPLTVTSAQKNPTAFYLCASSTGGVSYEQYFGPGTRLTVT.

The chain has TRBV28 and TRBJ2-3; D assignment may be TRBD1 or TRBD2 (6 bases each). Trimming removed 5 bases at V and 0 bases at J, with 9 bases between. The CDR3 is made up of 14 amino acids. Per germline, CDR1 MDHEN and CDR2 SYDVKM. CDR3 sequence: CASSGGTSTDTQYF. CDR3 bases: TGTGCCAGCAGTGGGGGGACAAGCACAGATACGCAGTATTTT.

CDR3 amino acids: CSVYRGVGGANVLTF. CDR3 sequence (DNA): TGCAGCGTTTACAGGGGGGTAGGTGGGGCCAACGTCCTGACTTTC. This chain uses TRBV29-1 with TRBJ2-6; 8 bases are shared with TRBD1. The V gene end was trimmed by 5 bases and the J gene end by 3 bases; junction bases not matched to a gene: 6. The CDR3 runs to 15 residues. Germline V gives CDR1 SQVTM, CDR2 ANQGSEA.

The chain couples TRBV7-2 to TRBJ2-1; TRBD2 matches 9 bases. Germline V gene sequence: CDR1 SGHTA, CDR2 FQGNSA. The CDR3 loop spans 17 amino acids. Trimming cost V 3 bases and J 7 bases; bases outside gene matches: 13. CDR3 bases: TGTGCCAGCAGCTTTTTCAGCGGGGGGCCCCGTCGGAATGAGCAGTTCTTC. It codes for CASSFFSGGPRRNEQFF. Full variable domain (remainder filled in from reference TRBV7-2 and TRBJ2-1): GAGVSQSPSNKVTEKGKDVELRCDPISGHTALYWYRQSLGQGLEFLIYFQGNSAPDKSGLPSDRFSAERTGGSVSTLTIQRTQQEDSAVYLCASSFFSGGPRRNEQFFGPGTRLTVL.

J is TRBJ2-7 and V is TRBV9; 10 bases match TRBD2. The J segment lost 6 bases and the V segment lost 0 bases, leaving 6 bases of the junction unmatched. Germline CDR1 and CDR2: SGDLS and YYNGEE. The CDR3 extends over 15 amino acids. The CDR3 region is CASSVGLAGASEQYF. In DNA form, the CDR3 reads TGTGCCAGCAGCGTAGGGCTAGCGGGAGCGTCCGAGCAGTACTTC.

The CDR3 sequence is CASSGVGQINTEAFF. In DNA form, the CDR3 reads TGTGCCAGTAGTGGGGTAGGGCAGATAAACACTGAAGCTTTCTTT. The rearrangement links TRBV19 to TRBJ1-1; no reliable D call. The germline gives CDR1 LNHDA, CDR2 SQIVND (reference sequence). V shed 5 bases and J shed 2 bases, with 15 bases lying between them. This CDR3 region has 15 residues.

The chain combines TRBV28 with TRBJ1-6, with D uncertain. CDR1 is MDHEN, CDR2 SYDVKM, per germline. V lost 6 bases and J lost 7, with 10 bases in between. CDR3 size: 13 residues. The CDR3 DNA sequence: TGTGCCAGCAGCCACGGTGGGAATTCACCCCTCCACTTT. Translated: CASSHGGNSPLHF.

Here the CDR3 DNA reads TGTGCCAGCAGCTCCATCACAGATACGCAGTATTTT. Translating gives CASSSITDTQYF. J is TRBJ2-3 and V is TRBV7-9; D is unresolved. CDR1 and CDR2 (germline): SEHNR, FQNEAQ (reference sequence). The CDR3 spans 12 residues. Trimming took 4 bases from V and 2 from J, leaving 4 bases between them.

The J gene is TRBJ2-1, the V gene TRBV27, with TRBD2 as a possible D gene (6 bases). Trimming shortened V by 5 bases and J by 5 bases, and 13 bases separated the two germline ends. The CDR3 contains 14 residues. Looked up from germline, CDR1 is MNHEY and CDR2 is SMNVEV (reference sequence). In DNA form, the CDR3 reads TGTGCCAGCAGTCCCACTAGCACTCACAATGAGCAGTTCTTC. Amino acid sequence: CASSPTSTHNEQFF.

The rearrangement links TRBV6-1 to TRBJ2-3, with a tentative D call TRBD2 (5 bases). The CDR3 sequence is 14 residues long. CDR1 and CDR2 (germline): MNHNS, SASEGT. V shed 5 bases and J shed 2 bases, with 11 bases lying between them. CDR3: CASSPRTLTDTQYF. Written as DNA, the CDR3 is TGTGCCAGCAGTCCCAGGACTCTCACAGATACGCAGTATTTT.

The chain is built from TRBV7-9 and TRBJ1-1; 7 positions agree with TRBD1. CDR1 and CDR2 (germline): SEHNR, FQNEAQ (reference sequence). V shed 3 bases, J shed 2 bases, and the junction held 3 bases outside the gene matches. The CDR3 totals 14 residues. The CDR3 spells CASSLGQTNTEAFF. The CDR3 DNA follows: TGTGCCAGCAGCTTGGGACAGACTAACACTGAAGCTTTCTTT.